The clone carrying this T cell receptor (beta chain) was picked up a small number of times. Its antigen is unknown. This sample was taken from a study of response to subunit inactivated influenza vaccine. Points from the study as a whole: Authors suggested seasonal influenza vaccinations each recruit few new T cells.

Using its own MiXCR run on the RT-PCR reads, TCRdb lists one record per CDR3 protein. This table has hundreds of thousands of distinct CDR3 sequences, 7.6% appearing once. This CDR3 has 15 residues. V was pared by 3 bases and J by 7 bases, with 18 bases between. Per germline, CDR1 DFQATT and CDR2 SNEGSKA (reference sequence). V usage is TRBV20-1 and J usage is TRBJ1-4; TRBD1 is a possible D gene (6 bases). This clonotype originated in a man aged 45 to 75 who received an inactivated influenza vaccine. The sequenced sample was PBMCs from blood, obtained 23 to 25 months after vaccination. The CDR3 reads CSARSRRGRSEKLFF. The CDR3 DNA reads TGCAGTGCTAGGTCACGCAGGGGAAGAAGTGAAAAACTGTTTTTT.